This TCR beta chain was retrieved from a study of response to subunit inactivated influenza vaccine. TCRdb analysed the RT-PCR reads with MiXCR anew, one entry per CDR3 protein. The table shows 710,000 or so distinct CDR3 sequences, with around 16% occurring only once. This clonotype came up many times. The antigen remains undetermined. Study-wide findings and caveats: Few additional T cells are recruited per seasonal influenza vaccination, authors suggested.

The sequences come from PBMCs from blood, collected approximately 12 days after vaccination. The source is a man aged 50 to 59 who received an inactivated influenza vaccine.

The CDR3 spells CASSLDRDGEQYF. For the CDR3, the DNA is TGCGCCAGCAGCTTGGACAGAGACGGAGAGCAGTACTTC. V and J are TRBV5-1 and TRBJ2-7, with no clear D. Germline lookup yields CDR1 SGHRS and CDR2 YFSETQ. V shed 0 bases and J shed 7 bases, with 11 bases lying between them. There are 13 residues in the CDR3.